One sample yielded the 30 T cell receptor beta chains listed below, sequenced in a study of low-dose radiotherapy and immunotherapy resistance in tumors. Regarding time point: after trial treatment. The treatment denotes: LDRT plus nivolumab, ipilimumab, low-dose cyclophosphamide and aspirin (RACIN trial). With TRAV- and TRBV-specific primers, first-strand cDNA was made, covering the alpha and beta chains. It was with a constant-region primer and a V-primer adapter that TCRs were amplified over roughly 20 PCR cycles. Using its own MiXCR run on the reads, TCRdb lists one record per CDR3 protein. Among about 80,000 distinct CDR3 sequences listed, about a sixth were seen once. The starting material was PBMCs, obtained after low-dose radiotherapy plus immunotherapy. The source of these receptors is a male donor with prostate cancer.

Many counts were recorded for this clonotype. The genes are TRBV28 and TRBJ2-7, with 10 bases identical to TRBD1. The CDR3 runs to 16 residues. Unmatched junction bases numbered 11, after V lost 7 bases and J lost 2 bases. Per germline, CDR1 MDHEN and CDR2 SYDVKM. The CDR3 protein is CASTPPPGQGAYEQYF. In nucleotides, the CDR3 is TGTGCCAGCACCCCACCCCCAGGACAGGGGGCCTACGAGCAGTACTTC.

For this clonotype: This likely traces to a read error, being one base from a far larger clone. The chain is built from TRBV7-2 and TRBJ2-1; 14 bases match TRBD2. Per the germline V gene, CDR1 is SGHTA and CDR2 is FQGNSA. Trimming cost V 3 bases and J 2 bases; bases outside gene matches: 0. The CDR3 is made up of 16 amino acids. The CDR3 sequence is CASSLTSGRAYNEQFF. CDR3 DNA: TGTGCCAGCAGCTTGACTAGCGGGAGGGCCTACAATGAGCAGTTCTTC.

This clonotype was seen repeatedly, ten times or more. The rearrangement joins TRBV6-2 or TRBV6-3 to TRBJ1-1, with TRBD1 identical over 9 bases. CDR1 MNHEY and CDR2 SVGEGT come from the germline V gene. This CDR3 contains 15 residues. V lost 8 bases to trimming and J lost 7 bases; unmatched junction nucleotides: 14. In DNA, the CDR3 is TGTGCCAGCCTTAGATTGACAGGGGGGGAGAGTGAAGCTTTCTTT. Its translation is CASLRLTGGESEAFF.

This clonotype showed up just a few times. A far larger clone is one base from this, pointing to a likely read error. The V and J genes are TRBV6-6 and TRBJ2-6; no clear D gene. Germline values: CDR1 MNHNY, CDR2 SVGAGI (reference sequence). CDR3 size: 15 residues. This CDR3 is CASRATSSWANVLTF. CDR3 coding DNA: TGTGCCAGCAGGGCCACCAGCTCTTGGGCCAACGTCCTGACTTTC.

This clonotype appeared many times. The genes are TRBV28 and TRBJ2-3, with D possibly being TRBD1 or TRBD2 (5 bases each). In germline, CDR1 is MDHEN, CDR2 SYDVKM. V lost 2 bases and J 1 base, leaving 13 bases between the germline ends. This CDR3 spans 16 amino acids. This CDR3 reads CASSLRDGSRTDTQYF. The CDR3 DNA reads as TGTGCCAGCAGTTTACGGGACGGATCTCGCACAGATACGCAGTATTTT.

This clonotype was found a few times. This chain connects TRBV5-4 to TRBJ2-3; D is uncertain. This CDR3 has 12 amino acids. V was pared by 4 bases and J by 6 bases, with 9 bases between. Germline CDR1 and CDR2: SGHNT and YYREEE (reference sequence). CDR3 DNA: TGTGCCAGCAGCCGTCAGGCGGATACGCAGTATTTT. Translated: CASSRQADTQYF.

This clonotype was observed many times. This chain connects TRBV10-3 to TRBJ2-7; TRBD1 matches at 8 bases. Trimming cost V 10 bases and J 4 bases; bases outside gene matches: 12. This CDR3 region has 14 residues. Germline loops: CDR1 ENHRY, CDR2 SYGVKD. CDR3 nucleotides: TGTGCCAGCCACGCGGCGACAGGGGCATACGAGCAGTACTTC. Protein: CASHAATGAYEQYF.

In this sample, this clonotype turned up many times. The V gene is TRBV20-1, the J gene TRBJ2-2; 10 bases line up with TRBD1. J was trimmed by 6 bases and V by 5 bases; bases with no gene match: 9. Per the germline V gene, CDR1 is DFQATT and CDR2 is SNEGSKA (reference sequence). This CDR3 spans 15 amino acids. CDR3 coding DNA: TGCAGTGCTCAAACCGGGACAGGGGCCTCCGGGGAGCTGTTTTTT. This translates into CSAQTGTGASGELFF.

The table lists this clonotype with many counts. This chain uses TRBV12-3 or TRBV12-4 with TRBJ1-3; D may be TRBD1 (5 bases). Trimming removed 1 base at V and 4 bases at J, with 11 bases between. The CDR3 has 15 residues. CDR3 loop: CASSLGAGPGNTIYF. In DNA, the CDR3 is TGTGCCAGCAGTTTAGGGGCAGGGCCCGGAAACACCATATATTTT.

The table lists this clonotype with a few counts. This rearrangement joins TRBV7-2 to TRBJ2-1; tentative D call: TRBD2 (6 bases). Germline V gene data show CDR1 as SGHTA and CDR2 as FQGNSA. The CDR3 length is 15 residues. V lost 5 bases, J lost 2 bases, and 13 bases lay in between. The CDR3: CASSLRREAYNEQFF. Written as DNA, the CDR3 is TGTGCCAGCAGCCTCCGGAGGGAGGCCTACAATGAGCAGTTCTTC.

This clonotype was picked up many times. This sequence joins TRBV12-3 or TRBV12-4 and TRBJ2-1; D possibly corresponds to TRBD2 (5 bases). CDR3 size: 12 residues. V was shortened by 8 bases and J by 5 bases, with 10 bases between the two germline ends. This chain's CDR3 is CASRRLDNEQFF. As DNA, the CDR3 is TGTGCCAGCCGGAGGTTAGACAATGAGCAGTTCTTC.

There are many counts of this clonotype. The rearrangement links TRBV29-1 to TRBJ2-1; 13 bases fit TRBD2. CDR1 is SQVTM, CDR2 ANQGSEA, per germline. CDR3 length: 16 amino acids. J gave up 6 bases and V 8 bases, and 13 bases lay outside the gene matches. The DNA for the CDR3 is TGCAGCTCGAGCGGACTAGCGGGAGTTTGGGGCAATGAGCAGTTCTTC. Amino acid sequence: CSSSGLAGVWGNEQFF.

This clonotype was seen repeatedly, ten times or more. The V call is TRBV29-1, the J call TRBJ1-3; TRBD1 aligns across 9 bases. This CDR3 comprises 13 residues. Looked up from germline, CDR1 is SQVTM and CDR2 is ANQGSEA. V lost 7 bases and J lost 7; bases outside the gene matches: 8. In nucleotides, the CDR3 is TGCAGCGCCCGACCCGGGACAGGGAACACCATATATTTT. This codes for CSARPGTGNTIYF. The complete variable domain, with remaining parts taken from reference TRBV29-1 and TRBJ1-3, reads SAVISQKPSRDICQRGTSLTIQCQVDSQVTMMFWYRQQPGQSLTLIATANQGSEATYESGFVIDKFPISRPNLTFSTLTVSNMSPEDSSIYLCSARPGTGNTIYFGEGSWLTVV.

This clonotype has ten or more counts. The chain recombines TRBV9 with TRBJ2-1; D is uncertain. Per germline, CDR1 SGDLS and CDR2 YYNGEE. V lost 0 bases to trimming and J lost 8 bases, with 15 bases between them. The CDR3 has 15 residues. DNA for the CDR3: TGTGCCAGCAGCGTAGCTGGAACTTCTGTAGATGAGCAGTTCTTC. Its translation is CASSVAGTSVDEQFF.

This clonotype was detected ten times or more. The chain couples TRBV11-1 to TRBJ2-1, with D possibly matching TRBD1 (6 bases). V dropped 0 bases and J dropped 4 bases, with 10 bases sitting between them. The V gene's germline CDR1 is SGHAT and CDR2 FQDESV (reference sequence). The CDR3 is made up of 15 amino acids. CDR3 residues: CASSLAWTAYNEQFF. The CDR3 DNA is TGTGCCAGCAGCTTAGCCTGGACAGCTTACAATGAGCAGTTCTTC.

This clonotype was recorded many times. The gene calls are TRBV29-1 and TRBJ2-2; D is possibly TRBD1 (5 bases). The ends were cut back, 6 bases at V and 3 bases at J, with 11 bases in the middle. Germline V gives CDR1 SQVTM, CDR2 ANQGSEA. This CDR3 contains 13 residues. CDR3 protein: CSVASGYTGELFF. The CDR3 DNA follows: TGCAGCGTCGCCTCAGGGTACACCGGGGAGCTGTTTTTT.

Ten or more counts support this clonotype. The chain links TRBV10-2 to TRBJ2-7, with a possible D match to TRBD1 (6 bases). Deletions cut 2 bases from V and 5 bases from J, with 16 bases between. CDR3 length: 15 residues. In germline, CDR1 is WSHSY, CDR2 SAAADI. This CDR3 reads CASSERTVGVHEQYF. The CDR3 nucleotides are TGCGCCAGCAGTGAGCGGACAGTCGGCGTCCACGAGCAGTACTTC.

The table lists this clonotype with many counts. Here the CDR3 DNA reads TGCAGCGTTGAACAACAGACCTACAATGAGCAGTTCTTC. Its translation is CSVEQQTYNEQFF. The rearrangement links TRBV29-1 to TRBJ2-1; D not certain. The CDR3 covers 13 residues. V was cut by 2 bases and J by 2 bases, with 7 bases left in between. Germline CDR1 is SQVTM and CDR2 is ANQGSEA.

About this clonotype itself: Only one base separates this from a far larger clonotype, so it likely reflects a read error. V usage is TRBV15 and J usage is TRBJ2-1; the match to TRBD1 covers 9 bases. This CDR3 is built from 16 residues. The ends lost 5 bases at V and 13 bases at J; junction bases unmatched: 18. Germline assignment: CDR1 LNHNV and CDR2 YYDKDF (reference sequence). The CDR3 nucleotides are TGTGCCACCAGCGGACTGGGGACAGGGCTTGGAAACATTCAGTTCTTC. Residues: CATSGLGTGLGNIQFF.

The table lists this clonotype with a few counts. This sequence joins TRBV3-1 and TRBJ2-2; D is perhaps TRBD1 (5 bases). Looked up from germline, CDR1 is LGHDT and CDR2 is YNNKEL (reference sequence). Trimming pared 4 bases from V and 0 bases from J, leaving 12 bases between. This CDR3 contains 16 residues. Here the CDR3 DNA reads TGTGCCAGCAGCCCCAGACAGTTAGCGAACACCGGGGAGCTGTTTTTT. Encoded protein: CASSPRQLANTGELFF.

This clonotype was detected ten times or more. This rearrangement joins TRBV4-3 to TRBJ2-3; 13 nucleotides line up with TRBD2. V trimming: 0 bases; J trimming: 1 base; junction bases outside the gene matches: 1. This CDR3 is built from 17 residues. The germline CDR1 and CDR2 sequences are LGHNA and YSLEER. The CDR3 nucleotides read TGCGCCAGCAGCCAAGAGGGACTAGCGGGGCGCACAGATACGCAGTATTTT. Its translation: CASSQEGLAGRTDTQYF.

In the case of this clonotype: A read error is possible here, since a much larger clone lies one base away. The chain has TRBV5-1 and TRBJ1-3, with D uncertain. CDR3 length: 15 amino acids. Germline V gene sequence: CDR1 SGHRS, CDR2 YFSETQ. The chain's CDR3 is CASSLTQSSGNSIYF. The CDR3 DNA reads TGCGCCAGCAGTCTTACCCAGAGCTCTGGAAACTCCATATATTTT.

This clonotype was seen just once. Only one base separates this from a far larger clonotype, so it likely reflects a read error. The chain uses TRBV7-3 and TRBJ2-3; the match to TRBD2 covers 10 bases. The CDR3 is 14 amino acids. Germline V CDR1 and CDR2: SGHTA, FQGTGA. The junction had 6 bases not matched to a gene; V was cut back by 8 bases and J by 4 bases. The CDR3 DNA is TGTGCCAGCCAGGCTAGCGGGAGATCAGATACGCAGTATTTT. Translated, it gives CASQASGRSDTQYF. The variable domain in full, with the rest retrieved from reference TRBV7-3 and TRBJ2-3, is GAGVSQTPSNKVTEKGKYVELRCDPISGHTALYWYRQSLGQGPEFLIYFQGTGAADDSGLPNDRFFAVRPEGSVSTLKIQRTERGDSAVYLCASQASGRSDTQYFGPGTRLTVL.

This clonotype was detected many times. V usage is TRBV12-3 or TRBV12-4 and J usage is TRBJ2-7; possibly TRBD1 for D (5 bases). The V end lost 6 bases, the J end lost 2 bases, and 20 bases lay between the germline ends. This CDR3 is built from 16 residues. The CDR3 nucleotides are TGTGCCAGCAGACCAGGGTTTCTAGGCAGGGCCTACGAGCAGTACTTC. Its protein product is CASRPGFLGRAYEQYF.

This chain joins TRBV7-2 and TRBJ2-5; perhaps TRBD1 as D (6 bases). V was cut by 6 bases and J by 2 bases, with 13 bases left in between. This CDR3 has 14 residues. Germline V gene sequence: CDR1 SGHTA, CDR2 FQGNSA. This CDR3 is CASRTRTAQETQYF. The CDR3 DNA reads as TGTGCCAGCAGAACAAGGACAGCGCAAGAGACCCAGTACTTC.

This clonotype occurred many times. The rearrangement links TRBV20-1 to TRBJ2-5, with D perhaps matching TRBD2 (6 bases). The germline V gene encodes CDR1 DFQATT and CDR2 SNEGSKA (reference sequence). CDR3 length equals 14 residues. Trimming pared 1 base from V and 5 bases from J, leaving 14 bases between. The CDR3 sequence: CSARGYGSGETQYF. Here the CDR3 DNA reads TGCAGTGCTAGAGGATACGGGAGCGGGGAGACCCAGTACTTC.

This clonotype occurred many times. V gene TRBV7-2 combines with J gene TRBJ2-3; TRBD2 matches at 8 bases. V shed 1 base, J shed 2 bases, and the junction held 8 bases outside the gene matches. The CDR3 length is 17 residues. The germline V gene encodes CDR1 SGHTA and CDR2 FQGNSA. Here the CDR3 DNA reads TGTGCCAGCAGCTTAGTAATGCCTAGCGGGTACACAGATACGCAGTATTTT. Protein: CASSLVMPSGYTDTQYF.

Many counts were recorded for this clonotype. The CDR3 loop is CASSVDGGNQPQHF. The CDR3 coding sequence is TGTGCCAGCAGCGTAGACGGAGGGAATCAGCCCCAGCATTTT. The chain employs TRBV9 and TRBJ1-5; D call uncertain. Trimming stripped 0 bases from V and 4 bases from J, with 8 bases between. This CDR3 contains 14 residues. Germline V gene sequence: CDR1 SGDLS, CDR2 YYNGEE. Drawing the rest from reference TRBV9 and TRBJ1-5, the complete variable domain is DSGVTQTPKHLITATGQRVTLRCSPRSGDLSVYWYQQSLDQGLQFLIQYYNGEERAKGNILERFSAQQFPDLHSELNLSSLELGDSALYFCASSVDGGNQPQHFGDGTRLSIL.

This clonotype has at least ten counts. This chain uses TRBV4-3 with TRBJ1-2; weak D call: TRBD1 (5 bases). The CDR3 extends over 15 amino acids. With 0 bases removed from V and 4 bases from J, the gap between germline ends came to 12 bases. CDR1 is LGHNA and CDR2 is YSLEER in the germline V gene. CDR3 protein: CASSQDTGSPYGYTF. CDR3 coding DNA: TGCGCCAGCAGCCAAGATACAGGCAGCCCCTATGGCTACACCTTC.

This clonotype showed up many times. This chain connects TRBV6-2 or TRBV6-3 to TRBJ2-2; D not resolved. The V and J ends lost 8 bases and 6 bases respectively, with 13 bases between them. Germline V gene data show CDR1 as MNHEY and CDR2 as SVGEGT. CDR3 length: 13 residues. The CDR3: CASGYSVPGELFF. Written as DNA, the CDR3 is TGTGCCAGCGGCTACTCCGTCCCCGGGGAGCTGTTTTTT.